Sequencing of this TCR beta chain was carried out in a study of blood T cell repertoires in COVID-19. About the study: From T cells, B-cell-depleted T cells, or PBMCs came the material, which was cDNA or gDNA.

There are 13 residues in the CDR3. V was clipped by 4 bases and J by 4 bases, with 9 bases between them. Germline V gives CDR1 SGHNT, CDR2 YYREEE (reference sequence). Data came from immunoSEQ multiplex PCR; TCRdb stores just in-frame clones and leaves some out. The sample has over 60,000 clones, 65% to 85% seen once. This clone has only a few counts. This TCR derives from a man in his 60s with COVID-19, enrolled during active disease. Sequences were obtained from peripheral blood. The chain joins TRBV5-4 to TRBJ1-5; D is possibly TRBD1 (6 bases). CDR3 DNA: TGTGCCAGCAGCATGGACAGTAATCAGCCCCAGCATTTT. It translates to CASSMDSNQPQHF.